Shown below are 10 T cell receptor beta chains from a single sample sequenced in a study of blood T cell repertoires in COVID-19. TCRdb's table, derived via immunoSEQ multiplex PCR, lists solely in-frame clones and lacks some. The table has about 240,000 clones, around 86% seen once. Sequencing was done on a sample of peripheral blood. Source of these receptors: a woman in her fifties or sixties with active or convalescent COVID-19.

The chain has TRBV11-3 and TRBJ2-2; 10 bases agree with TRBD1. The ends lost 3 bases at V and 7 bases at J; junction bases unmatched: 5. Germline CDR1 SGHNT, CDR2 YENEEA. This CDR3 spans 15 amino acids. CDR3 in DNA: TGTGCCAGCAGCTTGGGACAGGGGTTTGACGGGGAGCTGTTTTTT. Encoded protein: CASSLGQGFDGELFF.

J is TRBJ2-1 and V is TRBV6-1; the D gene is possibly TRBD1 (6 bases). Germline CDR1 is MNHNS and CDR2 is SASEGT. The CDR3 covers 14 residues. Trimming cost V 7 bases and J 4 bases, with 14 bases left between them. The CDR3 sequence: CASTPQGQYNEQFF. The CDR3 nucleotides are TGTGCCAGCACCCCCCAGGGGCAGTACAATGAGCAGTTCTTC.

The CDR3 DNA reads TGTGCCAGCTCACCACCCGGCGGCCAGCCCCAGCATTTT. It yields the protein CASSPPGGQPQHF. This rearrangement joins TRBV18 to TRBJ1-5; D gene ambiguous. CDR1 is KGHSH, CDR2 LQKENI, per germline. The length of the CDR3 is 13 residues. Trimming removed 0 bases at V and 7 bases at J, with 7 bases between. The full variable domain, its missing parts supplied by reference TRBV18 and TRBJ1-5, is NAGVMQNPRHLVRRRGQEARLRCSPMKGHSHVYWYRQLPEEGLKFMVYLQKENIIDESGMPKERFSAEFPKEGPSILRIQQVVRGDSAAYFCASSPPGGQPQHFGDGTRLSIL.

V usage is TRBV19 and J usage is TRBJ1-3, with 8 positions matching TRBD1. Germline-derived CDR1 and CDR2 are LNHDA and SQIVND (reference sequence). The CDR3 spans 15 residues. The J segment lost 4 bases and the V segment lost 5 bases, leaving 7 bases of the junction unmatched. Written as DNA, the CDR3 is TGTGCCAGTAGTGCCCTGACAGGGGCAGGAAACACCATATATTTT. It yields the protein CASSALTGAGNTIYF.

The gene calls are TRBV12-3 or TRBV12-4 and TRBJ2-5; perhaps TRBD2 as D (5 bases). The germline V and J ends were trimmed by 2 bases and 6 bases, with 10 bases remaining between them. The CDR3 sequence is 13 residues long. Here the CDR3 reads CASSLQEEQTQYF. CDR3 coding DNA: TGTGCCAGCAGTTTACAGGAGGAGCAGACCCAGTACTTC.

The V call is TRBV5-8, the J call TRBJ2-4, with 8 bases lining up with TRBD1. Germline-derived CDR1 and CDR2 are SGHTS and YDEGEE. CDR3 length equals 14 residues. V lost 2 bases, J lost 8 bases, and 6 bases stayed unmatched. The CDR3: CASSFRTGWDIQYF. CDR3 sequence (DNA): TGTGCCAGCAGCTTCCGGACAGGGTGGGACATTCAGTACTTC. Full variable domain (rest looked up from reference TRBV5-8 and TRBJ2-4): EAGVTQSPTHLIKTRGQQATLRCSPISGHTSVYWYQQALGLGLQFLLWYDEGEERNRGNFPPRFSGRQFPNYSSELNVNALELEDSALYLCASSFRTGWDIQYFGAGTRLSVL.

The rearrangement links TRBV6-5 to TRBJ1-3, with D tentatively TRBD1 (5 bases). The germline CDR1 and CDR2 sequences are MNHEY and SVGAGI. The CDR3 extends over 14 amino acids. V dropped 1 base and J dropped 7 bases, with 11 bases sitting between them. Written as DNA, the CDR3 is TGTGCCAGCAGTTACTGGCCAGGGAGGAACACCATATATTTT. Its translation: CASSYWPGRNTIYF.

The gene calls are TRBV6-5 and TRBJ1-6, with D possibly matching TRBD1 (6 bases). CDR1 and CDR2 from the germline V gene are MNHEY and SVGAGI. V was pared by 6 bases and J by 10 bases, with 13 bases between. This CDR3 region has 13 residues. CDR3 sequence (DNA): TGTGCCAGCAGACAGGGCGGCCGGTCACCCCTCCACTTT. It translates to CASRQGGRSPLHF.

This clone was seen a single time. The J gene is TRBJ2-1, the V gene TRBV11-1; 11 nucleotides line up with TRBD2. The CDR3 extends over 15 amino acids. In germline, CDR1 is SGHAT, CDR2 FQDESV (reference sequence). V was clipped by 3 bases and J by 7 bases; unmatched bases: 5. For the CDR3, the DNA is TGTGCCAGCAGCTTCCTAGCGGGGGGCCATAATGAGCAGTTCTTC. As protein: CASSFLAGGHNEQFF.

This chain connects TRBV18 to TRBJ2-1, with D maybe TRBD2 (6 bases). This CDR3 comprises 15 residues. Trimming took off 0 bases at V and 4 bases at J, with 10 bases between the two ends. The germline V gene encodes CDR1 KGHSH and CDR2 LQKENI. The DNA of the CDR3 is TGTGCCAGCTCACCACCGGAGGGTTTTTACAATGAGCAGTTCTTC. Translating it yields CASSPPEGFYNEQFF.